Following are 2 T cell receptor beta chains from one sample sequenced in a study of cytomegalovirus exposure and HLA in healthy donors. PCR used 60 Vbeta primers and 13 Jbeta primers. The repertoire was sequenced with immunoSEQ multiplex PCR; TCRdb's copy has only in-frame clones and lacks some. The sample lists 150,000 or so clones; over 75% were seen once. The sequencing sample was made of PBMCs. Receptor source: a man aged 18 to 29 in good health and CMV-seropositive.

The chain has TRBV7-2 and TRBJ2-3; 7 bases fit TRBD1. The CDR3 is 14 amino acids. J was trimmed by 4 bases and V by 6 bases; bases with no gene match: 7. In germline, CDR1 is SGHTA, CDR2 FQGNSA. CDR3 DNA: TGTGCCAGCAGGACAGGGTGGGGCGCAGATACGCAGTATTTT. It specifies CASRTGWGADTQYF. The complete variable domain, with remaining parts taken from reference TRBV7-2 and TRBJ2-3, reads GAGVSQSPSNKVTEKGKDVELRCDPISGHTALYWYRQSLGQGLEFLIYFQGNSAPDKSGLPSDRFSAERTGGSVSTLTIQRTQQEDSAVYLCASRTGWGADTQYFGPGTRLTVL.

This clone was counted many times. J is TRBJ2-3 and V is TRBV6-4; 11 bases agree with TRBD2. V lost 0 bases and J lost 1; bases outside the gene matches: 0. Germline CDR1 and CDR2: MRHNA and SNTAGT. This CDR3 spans 16 amino acids. The CDR3 loop reads CASSDSTSGGTDTQYF. In DNA form, the CDR3 reads TGTGCCAGCAGTGACTCGACTAGCGGGGGCACAGATACGCAGTATTTT.